This T cell receptor beta chain was sequenced for a study of blood T cell repertoires in COVID-19. Study-level background: Acute and convalescent COVID-19 specimens originated in the United States, Italy and Spain. PBMCs, B-cell-depleted T cells, or T cells provided the cDNA or gDNA that made up the material.

The CDR3 extends over 13 amino acids. V gave up 2 bases and J gave up 7 bases, with 11 bases separating them. Germline CDR1 MNHNY, CDR2 SVGAGI (reference sequence). Assay used: immunoSEQ multiplex PCR; TCRdb lists only in-frame clones, some missing. The sample consists of about 140,000 clones, 75% to 90% of them appearing once. Sequencing used peripheral blood. The source of this sequence is a woman older than 75 with acute or convalescent COVID-19. The chain uses TRBV6-6 and TRBJ1-2, with D perhaps matching TRBD1 (5 bases). CDR3 DNA: TGTGCCAGCAGTTACGTTCGGGGGGGTGGCTACACCTTC. Its protein product is CASSYVRGGGYTF.